A single sample is the source of the 22 T cell receptor beta chains below, sequenced in a study of OX40 agonist ivuxolimab in advanced cancers. Data came from immunoSEQ multiplex PCR; TCRdb stores just in-frame clones and leaves some out. The sample records 60,000 or so clones, under 90% being singletons. Here the sequenced sample was CD4+ or CD8+ T cells sorted from blood, taken in a trial of the OX40 agonist ivuxolimab. The receptors stem from an adult with an advanced solid tumor such as melanoma, head and neck, liver or kidney cancer.

This chain uses TRBV9 with TRBJ2-3, with 10 positions matching TRBD2. V trimming: 0 bases; J trimming: 4 bases; junction bases outside the gene matches: 2. Germline values: CDR1 SGDLS, CDR2 YYNGEE. The CDR3 covers 15 residues. The CDR3 spells CASSVVAGGSDTQYF. The DNA of the CDR3 is TGTGCCAGCAGCGTAGTAGCGGGGGGCTCAGATACGCAGTATTTT.

The chain carries TRBV9 and TRBJ1-1; D is undetermined. This CDR3 has 13 residues. Germline lookup yields CDR1 SGDLS and CDR2 YYNGEE. Deletions cut 7 bases from V and 1 base from J, with 11 bases between. The CDR3 loop is CASALATNTEAFF. CDR3 nucleotide sequence: TGTGCCAGCGCTTTAGCGACGAACACTGAAGCTTTCTTT.

The chain carries TRBV28 and TRBJ2-7; 10 positions agree with TRBD1. The V gene end was trimmed by 7 bases and the J gene end by 5 bases; junction bases not matched to a gene: 8. The CDR3 is made up of 14 amino acids. Germline V lookup: CDR1 MDHEN, CDR2 SYDVKM. The CDR3 is CASTDSGTGDEQYF. CDR3 sequence (DNA): TGTGCCAGCACCGACTCCGGGACAGGGGACGAGCAGTACTTC.

This chain links TRBV11-2 with TRBJ2-4; D uncertain. Germline CDR1 is SGHAT and CDR2 is FQNNGV. V lost 1 base and J 6 bases, leaving 7 bases between the germline ends. There are 13 residues in the CDR3. CDR3: CASSLAGRNIQYF. The CDR3 bases are TGTGCCAGCAGCTTAGCGGGCAGAAACATTCAGTACTTC. Based on the CDR3 plus reference TRBV11-2 and TRBJ2-4, the full variable domain is EAGVAQSPRYKIIEKRQSVAFWCNPISGHATLYWYQQILGQGPKLLIQFQNNGVVDDSQLPKDRFSAERLKGVDSTLKIQPAKLEDSAVYLCASSLAGRNIQYFGAGTRLSVL.

Regarding this clone: Other DNA sequences within the sample encode an identical CDR3. The gene calls are TRBV9 and TRBJ1-3; D is ambiguous. V was cut by 0 bases and J by 3 bases, with 4 bases left in between. CDR1 and CDR2 (germline): SGDLS, YYNGEE. The CDR3 sequence is 13 residues long. DNA for the CDR3: TGTGCCAGCAGCGTAGAGGGTGGAAACACCATATATTTT. Protein sequence: CASSVEGGNTIYF.

V and J are TRBV28 and TRBJ1-2; no reliable D call. This CDR3 is 12 amino acids long. Trimming shortened V by 6 bases and J by 8 bases, and 13 bases separated the two germline ends. Germline CDR1 MDHEN, CDR2 SYDVKM. The CDR3 region is CASRVREIGYTF. In nucleotides, the CDR3 is TGTGCCAGCAGGGTGAGGGAAATCGGCTACACCTTC.

This clone appeared a single time. V gene TRBV2 combines with J gene TRBJ2-2, with 8 bases lining up with TRBD1. CDR3 length equals 15 residues. V was pared by 6 bases and J by 4 bases, with 7 bases of the junction left unmatched. Germline V lookup: CDR1 SNHLY, CDR2 FYNNEI. CDR3 nucleotide sequence: TGTGCCAGCAGCTTAGGACAGGGTGGCACCGGGGAGCTGTTTTTT. This encodes CASSLGQGGTGELFF.

This chain connects TRBV25-1 to TRBJ2-1; D is unclear. This CDR3 contains 10 residues. CDR1 MGHDK and CDR2 SYGVNS come from the germline V gene. With 7 bases removed from V and 7 bases from J, the gap between germline ends came to 5 bases. CDR3 residues: CASTKNEQFF. The CDR3 nucleotides are TGTGCCAGCACTAAGAATGAGCAGTTCTTC. Full variable domain (rest looked up from reference TRBV25-1 and TRBJ2-1): EADIYQTPRYLVIGTGKKITLECSQTMGHDKMYWYQQDPGMELHLIHYSYGVNSTEKGDLSSESTVSRIRTEHFPLTLESARPSHTSQYLCASTKNEQFFGPGTRLTVL.

This clone was observed a handful of times. Here the CDR3 reads CASSLAGAAEQFF. CDR3 coding DNA: TGTGCCAGCAGCTTGGCGGGGGCGGCGGAGCAGTTCTTC. The chain is built from TRBV5-8 and TRBJ2-1; D is tentatively TRBD1 or TRBD2 (6 bases each). From germline, CDR1 is SGHTS and CDR2 YDEGEE. The ends were cut back, 0 bases at V and 10 bases at J, with 11 bases in the middle. This CDR3 has 13 residues.

The V gene is TRBV11-3, the J gene TRBJ1-2; unclear D gene. Looked up from germline, CDR1 is SGHNT and CDR2 is YENEEA. The V end lost 5 bases, the J end lost 3 bases, and 13 bases lay between the germline ends. This CDR3 contains 14 residues. The CDR3 reads CASSQWTGHYGYTF. Here the CDR3 DNA reads TGTGCCAGCAGCCAATGGACGGGCCACTATGGCTACACCTTC.

This chain links TRBV30 with TRBJ2-7, with 8 bases identical to TRBD2. Germline CDR1 GTSNPN, CDR2 SVGIG (reference sequence). The ends lost 0 bases at V and 4 bases at J; junction bases unmatched: 5. The CDR3 has 14 residues. For the CDR3, the DNA is TGTGCCTGGAGTGTAATAGCGGGGACTTACGAGCAGTACTTC. Translated: CAWSVIAGTYEQYF.

This clone was seen a few times. The rearrangement uses TRBV7-9 and TRBJ1-2; 7 positions match TRBD1. V lost 5 bases and J lost 2; bases outside the gene matches: 11. Germline values: CDR1 SEHNR, CDR2 FQNEAQ (reference sequence). This CDR3 spans 16 amino acids. DNA for the CDR3: TGTGCCAGCAGCCCGGGACGGCAGGGGGTAAACTATGGCTACACCTTC. Its protein is CASSPGRQGVNYGYTF.

The genes are TRBV18 and TRBJ2-5, with TRBD1 matching over 8 bases. The CDR3 is 13 residues long. CDR1 is KGHSH, CDR2 LQKENI, per germline. With V trimmed by 8 bases and J by 4 bases, 6 bases remained unmatched. The CDR3 DNA reads TGTGCCAGCCGTGGGACAGGCGGAGAGACCCAGTACTTC. The encoded protein is CASRGTGGETQYF.

The V and J genes are TRBV5-1 and TRBJ1-1, with TRBD1 as a possible D gene (5 bases). This CDR3 is built from 14 residues. Trimming removed 2 bases from V and 4 bases from J, with 12 bases in between. The germline V gene encodes CDR1 SGHRS and CDR2 YFSETQ. CDR3 nucleotide sequence: TGCGCCAGCAGCTTAAGACAGTTAGGCACTGAAGCTTTCTTT. Amino acids: CASSLRQLGTEAFF.

This clone was seen only a few times. The chain recombines TRBV19 with TRBJ2-7; 9 bases line up with TRBD1. J gave up 0 bases and V 5 bases, and 2 bases lay outside the gene matches. Per the germline V gene, CDR1 is LNHDA and CDR2 is SQIVND (reference sequence). The CDR3 sequence is 14 residues long. The CDR3 region has the DNA TGTGCCAGTAGTGGGACAGGGCACTCCTACGAGCAGTACTTC. It translates to CASSGTGHSYEQYF.

This clone has more than one count but fewer than ten. This chain uses TRBV5-1 with TRBJ2-3, with 8 bases aligning to TRBD2. The CDR3 extends over 15 amino acids. CDR1 is SGHRS, CDR2 YFSETQ, per germline. J lost 0 bases, V lost 0 bases, and 0 bases had no gene match. For the CDR3, the DNA is TGCGCCAGCAGCTTGGGCGGGGGGAGCACAGATACGCAGTATTTT. It translates to CASSLGGGSTDTQYF.

This chain connects TRBV2 to TRBJ2-3, with TRBD1 as a possible D gene (6 bases). CDR3 length equals 11 residues. Germline loops: CDR1 SNHLY, CDR2 FYNNEI. Trimming removed 8 bases at V and 5 bases at J, with 8 bases between. The CDR3 sequence: CASLQGDTQYF. The CDR3 bases are TGTGCCAGCTTACAGGGAGATACGCAGTATTTT. The full variable domain, its missing parts supplied by reference TRBV2 and TRBJ2-3, is EPEVTQTPSHQVTQMGQEVILRCVPISNHLYFYWYRQILGQKVEFLVSFYNNEISEKSEIFDDQFSVERPDGSNFTLKIRSTKLEDSAMYFCASLQGDTQYFGPGTRLTVL.

The CDR3 loop reads CASSEDTVGEKLFF. In DNA, the CDR3 is TGTGCCAGCAGCGAGGACACGGTTGGGGAAAAACTGTTTTTT. V gene TRBV9 combines with J gene TRBJ1-4, with D perhaps TRBD1 (5 bases). The CDR3 length is 14 residues. V gave up 3 bases and J gave up 8 bases, with 14 bases separating them. Germline V lookup: CDR1 SGDLS, CDR2 YYNGEE.

The chain combines TRBV6-5 with TRBJ2-7; 10 bases map to TRBD1. V shed 6 bases, J shed 2 bases, and the junction held 1 base outside the gene matches. CDR3 size: 13 residues. Germline loops: CDR1 MNHEY, CDR2 SVGAGI. The CDR3 spells CASRGTGAYEQYF. CDR3 sequence (DNA): TGTGCCAGCAGGGGGACAGGGGCCTACGAGCAGTACTTC.

As DNA, the CDR3 is TGTGCCAGCAGCGCACCCCTGGGAGGGGCTGGCACCGGGGAGCTGTTTTTT. Amino acid sequence: CASSAPLGGAGTGELFF. The rearrangement uses TRBV9 and TRBJ2-2, with TRBD2 matching 7 bases. The ends lost 3 bases at V and 4 bases at J; junction bases unmatched: 12. CDR1 and CDR2 (germline): SGDLS, YYNGEE. This CDR3 is 17 amino acids long.

This clone was picked up one time. The chain couples TRBV2 to TRBJ2-1; TRBD1 agrees at 11 bases. Germline V gene data show CDR1 as SNHLY and CDR2 as FYNNEI. The ends lost 2 bases at V and 8 bases at J; junction bases unmatched: 5. The CDR3 runs to 15 residues. The CDR3 reads CASSETGQGVHEQFF. The CDR3 DNA follows: TGTGCCAGCAGTGAAACGGGACAGGGGGTCCATGAGCAGTTCTTC. The entire variable domain, with the rest obtained from reference TRBV2 and TRBJ2-1, is as follows: EPEVTQTPSHQVTQMGQEVILRCVPISNHLYFYWYRQILGQKVEFLVSFYNNEISEKSEIFDDQFSVERPDGSNFTLKIRSTKLEDSAMYFCASSETGQGVHEQFFGPGTRLTVL.

V usage is TRBV10-3 and J usage is TRBJ2-3; no clear D gene. CDR3 size: 12 residues. Germline lookup yields CDR1 ENHRY and CDR2 SYGVKD. The V and J ends lost 3 bases and 4 bases respectively, with 5 bases between them. For the CDR3, the DNA is TGTGCCATCAGTGAAGCTGCAGATACGCAGTATTTT. Translating it yields CAISEAADTQYF.